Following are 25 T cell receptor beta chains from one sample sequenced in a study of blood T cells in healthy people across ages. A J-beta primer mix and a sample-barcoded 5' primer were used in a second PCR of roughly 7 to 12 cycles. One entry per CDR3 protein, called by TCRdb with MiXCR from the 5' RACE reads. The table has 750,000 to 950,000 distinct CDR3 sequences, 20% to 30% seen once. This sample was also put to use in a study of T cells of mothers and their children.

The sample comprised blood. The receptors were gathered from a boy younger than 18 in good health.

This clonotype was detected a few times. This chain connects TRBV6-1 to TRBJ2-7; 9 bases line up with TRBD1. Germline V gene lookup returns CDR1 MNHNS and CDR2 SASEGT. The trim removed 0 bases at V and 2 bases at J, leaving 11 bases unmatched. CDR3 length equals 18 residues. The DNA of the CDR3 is TGTGCCAGCAGTGAAGCGCCGCCCGGGACAGGGATAACCTACGAGCAGTACTTC. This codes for CASSEAPPGTGITYEQYF.

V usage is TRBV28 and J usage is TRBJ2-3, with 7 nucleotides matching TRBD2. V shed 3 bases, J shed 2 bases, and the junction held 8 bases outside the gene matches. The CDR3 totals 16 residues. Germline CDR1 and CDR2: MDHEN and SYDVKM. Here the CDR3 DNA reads TGTGCCAGCAGTTTTGCGGGACTAAGCTACACAGATACGCAGTATTTT. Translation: CASSFAGLSYTDTQYF.

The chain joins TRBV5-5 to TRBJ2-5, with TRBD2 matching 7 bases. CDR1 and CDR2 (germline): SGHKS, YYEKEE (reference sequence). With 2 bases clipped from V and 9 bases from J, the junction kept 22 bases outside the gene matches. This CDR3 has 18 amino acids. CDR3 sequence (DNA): TGTGCCAGCAGCTTTTTGTCCGGGGGGATGGGCCTCGAGTGGGCCCAGTACTTC. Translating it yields CASSFLSGGMGLEWAQYF.

The CDR3 loop reads CSARTSRTQYF. The CDR3 DNA reads as TGCAGTGCTAGGACCTCCCGGACCCAGTACTTC. The J gene is TRBJ2-7, the V gene TRBV20-1, with unresolved D. The end of the DNA is better explained by TRBJ2-5, so the J call may be wrong. Germline V CDR1 and CDR2: DFQATT, SNEGSKA (reference sequence). CDR3 size: 11 residues.

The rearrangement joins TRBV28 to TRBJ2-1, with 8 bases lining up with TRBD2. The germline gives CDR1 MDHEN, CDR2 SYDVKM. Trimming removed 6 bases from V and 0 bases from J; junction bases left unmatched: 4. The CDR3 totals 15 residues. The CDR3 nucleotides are TGTGCCAGCAGACTTCGGGGGGGCTCCTACAATGAGCAGTTCTTC. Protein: CASRLRGGSYNEQFF. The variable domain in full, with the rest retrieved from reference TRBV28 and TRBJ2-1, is DVKVTQSSRYLVKRTGEKVFLECVQDMDHENMFWYRQDPGLGLRLIYFSYDVKMKEKGDIPEGYSVSREKKERFSLILESASTNQTSMYLCASRLRGGSYNEQFFGPGTRLTVL.

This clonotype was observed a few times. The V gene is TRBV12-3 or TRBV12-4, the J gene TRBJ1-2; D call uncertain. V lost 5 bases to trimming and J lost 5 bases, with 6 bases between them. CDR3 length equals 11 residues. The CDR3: CASSGNYGYTF. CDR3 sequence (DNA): TGTGCCAGCAGTGGAAATTATGGCTACACCTTC.

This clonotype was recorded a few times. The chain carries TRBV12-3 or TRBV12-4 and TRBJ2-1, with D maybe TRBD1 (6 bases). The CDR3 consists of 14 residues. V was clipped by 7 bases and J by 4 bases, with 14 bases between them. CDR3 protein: CASTLTGSYNEQFF. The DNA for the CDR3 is TGTGCCAGCACCTTGACAGGTTCTTACAATGAGCAGTTCTTC.

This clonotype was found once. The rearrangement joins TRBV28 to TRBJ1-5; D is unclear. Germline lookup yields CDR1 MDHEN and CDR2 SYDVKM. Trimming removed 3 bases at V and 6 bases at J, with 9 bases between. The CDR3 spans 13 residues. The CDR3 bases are TGTGCCAGCAGTTTCCCTTATTTTCAGCCCCAGCATTTT. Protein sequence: CASSFPYFQPQHF.

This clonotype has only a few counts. CDR3 sequence: CASSLTPDGPEAFF. The CDR3 DNA is TGTGCCAGCAGCCTGACACCCGACGGGCCTGAAGCTTTCTTT. This chain uses TRBV6-4 with TRBJ1-1; D unresolved. Germline V gives CDR1 MRHNA, CDR2 SNTAGT. The V and J ends lost 6 bases and 6 bases respectively, with 17 bases between them. This CDR3 is 14 amino acids long.

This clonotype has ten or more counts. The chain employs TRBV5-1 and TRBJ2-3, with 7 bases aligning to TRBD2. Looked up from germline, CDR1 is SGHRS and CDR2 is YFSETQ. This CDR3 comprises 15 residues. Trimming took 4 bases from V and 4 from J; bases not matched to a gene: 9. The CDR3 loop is CASSAWPGRADTQYF. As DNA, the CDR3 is TGCGCCAGCAGCGCGTGGCCGGGGAGGGCAGATACGCAGTATTTT. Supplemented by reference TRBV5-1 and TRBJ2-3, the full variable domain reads KAGVTQTPRYLIKTRGQQVTLSCSPISGHRSVSWYQQTPGQGLQFLFEYFSETQRNKGNFPGRFSGRQFSNSRSEMNVSTLELGDSALYLCASSAWPGRADTQYFGPGTRLTVL.

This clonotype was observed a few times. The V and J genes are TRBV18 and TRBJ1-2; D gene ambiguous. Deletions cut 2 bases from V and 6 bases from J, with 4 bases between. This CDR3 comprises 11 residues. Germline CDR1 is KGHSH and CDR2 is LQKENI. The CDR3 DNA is TGTGCCAGCTCACCATCCAATGGCTACACCTTC. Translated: CASSPSNGYTF.

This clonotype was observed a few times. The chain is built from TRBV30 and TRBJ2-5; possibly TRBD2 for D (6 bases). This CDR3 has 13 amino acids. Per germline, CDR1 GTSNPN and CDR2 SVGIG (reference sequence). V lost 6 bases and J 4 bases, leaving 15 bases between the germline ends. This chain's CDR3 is CACTLGGGETQYF. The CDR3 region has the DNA TGTGCCTGTACCCTGGGGGGAGGAGAGACCCAGTACTTC.

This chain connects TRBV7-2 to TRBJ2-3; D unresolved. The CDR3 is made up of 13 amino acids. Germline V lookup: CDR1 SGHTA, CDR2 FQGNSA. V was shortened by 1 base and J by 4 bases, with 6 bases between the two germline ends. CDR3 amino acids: CASSLEIPDTQYF. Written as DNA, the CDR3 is TGTGCCAGCAGCTTAGAAATTCCAGATACGCAGTATTTT.

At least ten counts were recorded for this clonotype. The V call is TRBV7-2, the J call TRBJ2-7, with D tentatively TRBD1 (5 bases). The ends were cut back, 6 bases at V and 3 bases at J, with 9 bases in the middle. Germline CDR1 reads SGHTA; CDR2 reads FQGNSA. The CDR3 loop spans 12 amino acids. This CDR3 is CASRVGVYEQYF. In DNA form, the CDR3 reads TGTGCCAGCAGGGTAGGGGTCTACGAGCAGTACTTC.

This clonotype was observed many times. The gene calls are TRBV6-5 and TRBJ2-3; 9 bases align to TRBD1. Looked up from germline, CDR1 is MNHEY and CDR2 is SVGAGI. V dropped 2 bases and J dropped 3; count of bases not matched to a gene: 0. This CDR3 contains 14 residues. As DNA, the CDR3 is TGTGCCAGCAGTTACGGACAGGGGACAGATACGCAGTATTTT. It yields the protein CASSYGQGTDTQYF.

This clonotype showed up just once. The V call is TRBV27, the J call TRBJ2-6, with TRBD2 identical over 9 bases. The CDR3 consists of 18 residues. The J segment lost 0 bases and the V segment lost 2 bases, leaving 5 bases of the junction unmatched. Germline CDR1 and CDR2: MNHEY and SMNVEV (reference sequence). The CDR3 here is CASSLTAGGFSGANVLTF. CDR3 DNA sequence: TGTGCCAGCAGTTTAACAGCGGGAGGTTTCTCTGGGGCCAACGTCCTGACTTTC.

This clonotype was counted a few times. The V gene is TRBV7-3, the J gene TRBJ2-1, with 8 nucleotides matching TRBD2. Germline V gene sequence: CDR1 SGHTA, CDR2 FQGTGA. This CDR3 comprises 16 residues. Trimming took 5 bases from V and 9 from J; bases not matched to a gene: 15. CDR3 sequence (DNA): TGTGCCAGCAGCCCCCGGGGGGGCCTGACGGGGGGTGAGCAGTTCTTC. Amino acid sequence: CASSPRGGLTGGEQFF.

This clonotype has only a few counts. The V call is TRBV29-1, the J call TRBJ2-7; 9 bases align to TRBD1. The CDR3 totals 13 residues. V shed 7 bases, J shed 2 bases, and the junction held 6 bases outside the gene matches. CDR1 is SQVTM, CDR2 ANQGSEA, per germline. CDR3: CSAGTGSTYEQYF. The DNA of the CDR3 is TGCAGCGCCGGGACAGGGTCTACCTACGAGCAGTACTTC.

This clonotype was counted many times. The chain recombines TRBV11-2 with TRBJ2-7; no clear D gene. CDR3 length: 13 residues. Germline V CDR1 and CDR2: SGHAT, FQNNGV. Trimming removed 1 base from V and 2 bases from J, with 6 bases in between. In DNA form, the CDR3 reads TGTGCCAGCAGCTTAGGGCCGGCCTACGAGCAGTACTTC. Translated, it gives CASSLGPAYEQYF.

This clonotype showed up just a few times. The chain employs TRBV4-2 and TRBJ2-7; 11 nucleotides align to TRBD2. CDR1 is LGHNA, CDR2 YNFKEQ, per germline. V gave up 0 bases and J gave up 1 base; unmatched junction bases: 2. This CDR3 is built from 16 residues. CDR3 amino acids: CASSQDSSGGSYEQYF. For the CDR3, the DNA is TGTGCCAGCAGCCAAGACTCTAGCGGGGGGTCCTACGAGCAGTACTTC.

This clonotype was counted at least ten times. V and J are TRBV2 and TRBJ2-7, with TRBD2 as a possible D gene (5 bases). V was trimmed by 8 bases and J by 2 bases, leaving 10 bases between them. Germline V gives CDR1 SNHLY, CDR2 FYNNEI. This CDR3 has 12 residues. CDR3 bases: TGTGCCAGCCGTGGCGGGCCCTACGAGCAGTACTTC. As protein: CASRGGPYEQYF. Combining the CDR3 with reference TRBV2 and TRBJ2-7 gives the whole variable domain EPEVTQTPSHQVTQMGQEVILRCVPISNHLYFYWYRQILGQKVEFLVSFYNNEISEKSEIFDDQFSVERPDGSNFTLKIRSTKLEDSAMYFCASRGGPYEQYFGPGTRLTVT.

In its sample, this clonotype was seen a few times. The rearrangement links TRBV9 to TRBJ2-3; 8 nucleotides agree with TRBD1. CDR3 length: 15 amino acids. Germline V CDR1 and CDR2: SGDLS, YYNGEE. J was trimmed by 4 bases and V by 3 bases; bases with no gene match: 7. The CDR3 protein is CASSGGQGGSDTQYF. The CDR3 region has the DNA TGTGCCAGCAGCGGCGGACAGGGAGGTTCAGATACGCAGTATTTT.

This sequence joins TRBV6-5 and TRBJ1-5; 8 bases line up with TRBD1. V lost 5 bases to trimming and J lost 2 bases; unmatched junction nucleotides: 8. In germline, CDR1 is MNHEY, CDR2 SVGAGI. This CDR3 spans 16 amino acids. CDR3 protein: CASSLQGERGNQPQHF. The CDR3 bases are TGTGCCAGCAGTCTACAGGGGGAGAGGGGCAATCAGCCCCAGCATTTT.

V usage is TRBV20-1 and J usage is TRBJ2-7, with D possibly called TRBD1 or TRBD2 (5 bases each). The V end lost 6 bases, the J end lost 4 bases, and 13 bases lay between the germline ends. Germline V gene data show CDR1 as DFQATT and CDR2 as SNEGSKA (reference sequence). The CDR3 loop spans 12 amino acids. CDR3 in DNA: TGCAGTGCCCAGGCAGGGACGTACGAGCAGTACTTC. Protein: CSAQAGTYEQYF.

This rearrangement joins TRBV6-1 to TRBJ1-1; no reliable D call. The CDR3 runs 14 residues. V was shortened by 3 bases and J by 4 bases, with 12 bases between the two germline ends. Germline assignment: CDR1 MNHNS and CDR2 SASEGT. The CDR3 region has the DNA TGTGCCAGCAGTGACGTTCTAGGGCGCACTGAAGCTTTCTTT. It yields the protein CASSDVLGRTEAFF.